This is a list of T cell receptor beta chains from one sample in a study of blood T cell repertoires in COVID-19. Assay: immunoSEQ multiplex PCR; the TCRdb copy retains only in-frame clones and omits some. The sample has about 70,000 clones; about 70% are singletons. Material for sequencing was peripheral blood. These receptors all come from a woman at least 80 years old with active or convalescent COVID-19. Each CDR3 is given without its conserved first and last residue. Clone size is shown for a subset of rows, as once, few, many or a class of expanded clone.

TRBV11-2	12	TRBJ1-2	once	ASSFNRETDGYT
TRBV6-1	13	TRBJ1-2	many	ASSDPPDRGSGYT
TRBV6-5	11	TRBJ2-5	.	ASSSGTPQTQY
TRBV18	12	TRBJ2-5	.	ASSPNQAQETQY
TRBV5-1	15	TRBJ2-1	.	ASSFDLGPSSYNEQF
TRBV20-1	16	TRBJ2-3	.	SASFSGGSIPSTDTQY
TRBV19	14	TRBJ2-1	few	ASSVLSGGASNEQF
TRBV4-1	16	TRBJ1-3	.	ASSQEGVGQNSGNTIY
TRBV7-6	10	TRBJ2-3	.	ASSLASDTQY
TRBV6-5	13	TRBJ1-3	once	ASRRWGGSGNTIY
TRBV6-5	13	TRBJ2-2	few	ASSTETGDTGELF
TRBV6-6	11	TRBJ1-2	.	ASSYGGGYGYT
TRBV11-2	11	TRBJ1-1	.	ASSLGGQWEAF
TRBV6-5	11	TRBJ1-3	.	ASSQGPGNTIY
TRBV6-2/TRBV6-3	15	TRBJ1-6	.	ASSSGTTRGGGSPLH
TRBV7-9	14	TRBJ1-5	.	ASSLGGGYSNQPQH
TRBV28	14	TRBJ2-2	.	ASRRGGGANTGELF
TRBV27	10	TRBJ2-3	.	ASSLGAPPQY
TRBV5-1	12	TRBJ2-3	.	ASSLTSRGDTQY
TRBV6-5	13	TRBJ2-7	.	ASSATGTSAYEQY
TRBV3-1/TRBV3-2	14	TRBJ2-5	.	ASSQGTSGGMETQY
TRBV28	14	TRBJ2-2	.	ASSAQRGAATGELF
TRBV9	13	TRBJ2-1	.	ASSVGWGTNNEQF
TRBV7-3	14	TRBJ2-1	.	ASSENRLAGVNEQF
TRBV12-3/TRBV12-4	11	TRBJ1-1	few	ASSLEGDTEAF
TRBV9	11	TRBJ2-2	.	ASSVAGVGELF
TRBV5-1	12	TRBJ2-5	.	ASSSGQGRETQY
TRBV4-1	17	TRBJ1-3	.	ASSQVPLQVLVSGNTIY
TRBV30	12	TRBJ1-4	.	AWSPQGVSEKLF
TRBV18	12	TRBJ2-7	.	ASSPRTVSYEQY
TRBV6-1	11	TRBJ1-5	.	ASSLGQNQPQH
TRBV5-1	15	TRBJ2-2	many	ASSPRPGHSDAGELF
TRBV19	12	TRBJ1-3	.	ASSIDSSGNTIY
TRBV6-2/TRBV6-3	12	TRBJ2-7	.	ASSDGGVWVEQY
TRBV4-1	13	TRBJ1-4	.	ASSLSGTGTEKLF
TRBV19	12	TRBJ1-4	once	ASSVGGGEEKLF
TRBV4-3	14	TRBJ1-3	once	ASSQDLGRGFDTIY
TRBV4-1	13	TRBJ1-4	.	ASSQEEVGLKKLF